This T cell receptor beta chain was recorded in a study of OX40 agonist ivuxolimab in advanced cancers. Germline assignment: CDR1 SGHAT and CDR2 FQNNGV. J lost 8 bases, V lost 3 bases, and 3 bases had no gene match. The CDR3 totals 14 residues. Only in-frame clones appear in the TCRdb table, and some are missing; sequencing was by immunoSEQ multiplex PCR. Here the sample spans some 69,000 clones, around four fifths being singletons. The sequence came from an adult with an advanced solid tumor such as melanoma, head and neck, liver or kidney cancer. This chain links TRBV11-2 with TRBJ2-1, with 11 bases matching TRBD2. This material consisted of CD4+ or CD8+ T cells sorted from blood, taken in a trial of the OX40 agonist ivuxolimab. CDR3 sequence (DNA): TGTGCCAGCAGCTTGCTAGCGGGGGGATATGAGCAGTTCTTC. This codes for CASSLLAGGYEQFF.